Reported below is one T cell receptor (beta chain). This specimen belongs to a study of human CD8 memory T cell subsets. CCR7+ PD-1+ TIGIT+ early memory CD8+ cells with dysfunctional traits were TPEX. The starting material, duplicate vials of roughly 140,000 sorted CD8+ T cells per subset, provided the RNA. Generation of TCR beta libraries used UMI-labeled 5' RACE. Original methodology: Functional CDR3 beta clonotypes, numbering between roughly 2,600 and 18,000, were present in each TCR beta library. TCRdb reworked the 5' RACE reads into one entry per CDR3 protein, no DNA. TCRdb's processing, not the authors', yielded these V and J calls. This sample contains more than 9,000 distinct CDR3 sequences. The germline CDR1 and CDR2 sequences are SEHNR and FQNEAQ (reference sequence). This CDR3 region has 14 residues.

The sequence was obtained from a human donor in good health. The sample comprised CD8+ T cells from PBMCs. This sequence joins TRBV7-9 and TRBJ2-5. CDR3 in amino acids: CASTHQRLQETQYF.